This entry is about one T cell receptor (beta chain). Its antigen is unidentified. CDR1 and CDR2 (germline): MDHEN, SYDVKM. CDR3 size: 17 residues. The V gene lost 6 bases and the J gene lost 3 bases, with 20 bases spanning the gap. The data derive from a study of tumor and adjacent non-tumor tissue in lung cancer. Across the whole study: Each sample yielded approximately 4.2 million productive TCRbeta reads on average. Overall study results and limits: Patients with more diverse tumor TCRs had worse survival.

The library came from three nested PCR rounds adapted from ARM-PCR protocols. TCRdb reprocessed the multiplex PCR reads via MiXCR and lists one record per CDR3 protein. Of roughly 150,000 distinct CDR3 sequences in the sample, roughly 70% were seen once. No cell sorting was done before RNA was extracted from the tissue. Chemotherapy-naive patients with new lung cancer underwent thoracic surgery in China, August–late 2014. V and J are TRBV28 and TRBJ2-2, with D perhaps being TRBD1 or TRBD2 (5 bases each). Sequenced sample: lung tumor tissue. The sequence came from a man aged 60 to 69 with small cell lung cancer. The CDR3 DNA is TGTGCCAGCAGCCTCTCTCCGGGACGGGACCACACCGGGGAGCTGTTTTTT. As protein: CASSLSPGRDHTGELFF.